Below, one TCR beta chain is given with its context. Its antigen is undetermined. Germline loops: CDR1 SGHRS, CDR2 YFSETQ. The CDR3 has 16 amino acids. V lost 4 bases and J lost 0, with 11 bases in between. Data came from immunoSEQ multiplex PCR; TCRdb stores just in-frame clones and leaves some out. The sample includes about 150,000 clones, about 85% seen only once; the top ten take around 3%. These data come from a study of T cell responses to AZD1222 COVID-19 vaccine. Study-wide results and limits: Clonal diversity may have been underestimated in mostly white British donors. Only after the peak T cell response were repertoires sampled. Reports indicate that nearly half of spike-specific TCRs are directed at unmutated variant regions.

This clonotype was sampled from an adult in good health. The material sequenced was peripheral blood, taken on day 0 of AZD1222 vaccination. The rearrangement joins TRBV5-1 to TRBJ1-6; D not resolved. CDR3 coding DNA: TGCGCCAGCAGCCCCGGAGGGAGCTCCTATAATTCACCCCTCCACTTT. Residues: CASSPGGSSYNSPLHF.